This T cell receptor beta chain is from a study of radiation and T cells in renal cell carcinoma. Findings of the study overall: In blood, top tumor clones expanded by 2 weeks, shrinking by 4. Pretreatment tumor biopsies were lacking, so baseline clonotypes are unknown.

Of note for this clone: What it recognizes is unknown.

Germline trimming cut 4 bases from V and 5 bases from J; bases unmatched to any gene: 5. Germline CDR1 SGHTA, CDR2 FQGNSA. CDR3 length: 14 residues. Time point described: blood 2 weeks post-SBRT. The treatment is: 15 Gy SBRT to primary tumor, nephrectomy 4 weeks later. The method was immunoSEQ multiplex PCR; TCRdb's version includes in-frame clones alone and lacks a portion of them. The sample has around 75,000 clones, roughly 82% seen once; the top ten hold 5.8%. This TCR was recovered from a man aged 55 to 70 with renal cell carcinoma. The specimen was blood, collected from a patient whose treatment included radiotherapy and nephrectomy. V gene TRBV7-2 combines with J gene TRBJ2-5, with 9 bases identical to TRBD1. Written as DNA, the CDR3 is TGTGCCAGCAGCTCAGGACAGGGGACGGAGACCCAGTACTTC. This encodes CASSSGQGTETQYF.